Below, one T cell receptor beta chain is given with its context. Its target is not known. Primers for the PCR totalled 60 Vbeta and 13 Jbeta. Clones were read by immunoSEQ multiplex PCR, and TCRdb kept only the in-frame ones, dropping some. The sample holds about 160,000 clones, approximately 70% seen once. The data belong to a study of cytomegalovirus exposure and HLA in healthy donors. With V trimmed by 5 bases and J by 4 bases, 2 bases remained unmatched. This CDR3 is 14 amino acids long. The germline V gene encodes CDR1 MNHEY and CDR2 SVGAGI. Study results and caveats: Roughly even sequencing depth across donors was the assumption behind the presence/absence analyses.

The receptor was isolated from a man aged 35-49 years in good health and CMV-seropositive. The chain is built from TRBV6-5 and TRBJ2-7; 13 positions match TRBD2. The sequenced sample consisted of PBMCs. CDR3 in amino acids: CASSGLAGVYEQYF. In DNA, the CDR3 is TGTGCCAGCAGTGGACTAGCGGGGGTTTACGAGCAGTACTTC.